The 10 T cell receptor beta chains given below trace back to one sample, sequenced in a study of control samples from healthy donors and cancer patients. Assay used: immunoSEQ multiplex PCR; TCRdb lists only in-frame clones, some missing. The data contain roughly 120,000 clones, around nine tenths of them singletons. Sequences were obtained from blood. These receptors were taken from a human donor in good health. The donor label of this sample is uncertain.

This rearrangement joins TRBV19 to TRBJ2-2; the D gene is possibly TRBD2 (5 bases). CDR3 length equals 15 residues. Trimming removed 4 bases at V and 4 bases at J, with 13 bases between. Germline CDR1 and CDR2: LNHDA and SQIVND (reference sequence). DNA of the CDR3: TGTGCCAGTAGTAGGAGGTCTTCGAGCACCGGGGAGCTGTTTTTT. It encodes CASSRRSSSTGELFF.

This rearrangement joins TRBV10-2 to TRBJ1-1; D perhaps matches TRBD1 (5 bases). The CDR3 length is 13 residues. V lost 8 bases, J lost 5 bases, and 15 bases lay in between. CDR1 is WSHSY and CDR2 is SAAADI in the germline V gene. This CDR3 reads CASGEGIGTEAFF. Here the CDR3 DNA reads TGCGCCAGCGGGGAGGGGATAGGGACTGAAGCTTTCTTT.

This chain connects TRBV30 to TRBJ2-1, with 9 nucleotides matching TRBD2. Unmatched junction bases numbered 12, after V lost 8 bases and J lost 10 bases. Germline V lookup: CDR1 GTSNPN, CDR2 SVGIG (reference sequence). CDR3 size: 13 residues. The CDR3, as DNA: TGTGCCGTAACAGCGGGGGGAATAAGGGAGCAGTTCTTC. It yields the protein CAVTAGGIREQFF.

DNA of the CDR3: TGTGCCAGCAGCTTGAGGGGGCGCTTTCAGCCCCAGCATTTT. This codes for CASSLRGRFQPQHF. V gene TRBV5-8 combines with J gene TRBJ1-5, with 7 bases lining up with TRBD1. Germline V CDR1 and CDR2: SGHTS, YDEGEE. This CDR3 spans 14 amino acids. The V segment lost 1 base and the J segment 6 bases; nucleotides outside the gene matches: 4.

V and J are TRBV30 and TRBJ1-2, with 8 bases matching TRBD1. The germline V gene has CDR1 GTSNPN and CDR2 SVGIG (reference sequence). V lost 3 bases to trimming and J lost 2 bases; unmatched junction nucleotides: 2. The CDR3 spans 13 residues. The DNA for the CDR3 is TGTGCCTGGAGATACAGGGGGAACTATGGCTACACCTTC. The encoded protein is CAWRYRGNYGYTF.

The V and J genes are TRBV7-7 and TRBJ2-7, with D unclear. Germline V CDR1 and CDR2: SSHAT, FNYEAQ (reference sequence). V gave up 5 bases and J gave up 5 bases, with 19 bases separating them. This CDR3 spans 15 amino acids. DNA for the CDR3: TGTGCCAGCAGCCATAACCCTAGGAATCTGGACGAGCAGTACTTC. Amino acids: CASSHNPRNLDEQYF.

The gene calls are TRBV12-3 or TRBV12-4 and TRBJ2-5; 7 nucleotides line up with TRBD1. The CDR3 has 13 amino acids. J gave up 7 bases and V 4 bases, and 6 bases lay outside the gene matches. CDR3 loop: CASSSGGLGTQYF. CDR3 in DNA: TGTGCCAGCAGTTCAGGGGGTTTGGGGACCCAGTACTTC.

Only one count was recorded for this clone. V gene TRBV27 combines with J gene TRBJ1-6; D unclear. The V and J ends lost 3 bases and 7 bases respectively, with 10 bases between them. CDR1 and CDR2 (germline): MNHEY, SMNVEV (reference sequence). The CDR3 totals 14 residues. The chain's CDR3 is CASSFSERNSPLHF. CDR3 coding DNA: TGTGCCAGCAGTTTCTCTGAACGGAATTCACCCCTCCACTTT.

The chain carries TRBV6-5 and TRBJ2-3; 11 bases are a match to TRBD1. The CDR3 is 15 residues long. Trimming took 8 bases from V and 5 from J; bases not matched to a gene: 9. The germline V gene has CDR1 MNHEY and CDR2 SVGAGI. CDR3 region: CASFPHGTGGDTQYF. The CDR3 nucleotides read TGTGCCAGCTTCCCCCATGGGACAGGGGGAGATACGCAGTATTTT.

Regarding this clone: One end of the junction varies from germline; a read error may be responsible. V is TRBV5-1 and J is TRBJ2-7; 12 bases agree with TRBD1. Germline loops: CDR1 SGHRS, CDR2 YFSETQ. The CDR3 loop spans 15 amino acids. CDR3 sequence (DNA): TGCGCCAGCAGGTTGGGGACAGGGGGCTTCGACGAGCAGTACTTC. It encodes CASRLGTGGFDEQYF.